The 18 T cell receptor beta chains reported below all come from one sample, sequenced in a study of T cell changes during pregnancy in multiple sclerosis. TCRdb's table, derived via immunoSEQ multiplex PCR, lists solely in-frame clones and lacks some. The table has about 55,000 clones, 75% to 90% seen once; the top ten hold just under 0.6%. Sequencing was performed on CD4+ T cells from peripheral blood mononuclear cells, taken in the first trimester of pregnancy. Receptor source: a female donor with multiple sclerosis, enrolled in a pregnancy study.

J is TRBJ1-1 and V is TRBV7-2; no clear D gene. The germline V gene has CDR1 SGHTA and CDR2 FQGNSA. V dropped 1 base and J dropped 2 bases, with 5 bases sitting between them. The CDR3 spans 13 residues. CDR3 region: CASSLDLNTEAFF. DNA for the CDR3: TGTGCCAGCAGCTTAGATTTAAACACTGAAGCTTTCTTT.

This chain connects TRBV6-5 to TRBJ1-5; D is perhaps TRBD1 (5 bases). Germline V lookup: CDR1 MNHEY, CDR2 SVGAGI. The ends were cut back, 5 bases at V and 4 bases at J, with 9 bases in the middle. The CDR3 sequence is 13 residues long. The CDR3 region is CASSTGQNQPQHF. The CDR3 DNA sequence: TGTGCCAGCAGTACCGGACAAAATCAGCCCCAGCATTTT.

This chain connects TRBV11-1 to TRBJ2-3; no reliable D call. The CDR3 length is 13 residues. Germline CDR1 SGHAT, CDR2 FQDESV (reference sequence). With 2 bases removed from V and 1 base from J, the gap between germline ends came to 4 bases. CDR3: CASSLPGTDTQYF. For the CDR3, the DNA is TGTGCCAGCAGCTTACCTGGCACAGATACGCAGTATTTT.

For this clone: The junction differs from germline at one of its ends, possibly a read error. The chain recombines TRBV6-6 with TRBJ2-1; 10 bases are shared with TRBD1. This CDR3 is built from 14 residues. In germline, CDR1 is MNHNY, CDR2 SVGAGI (reference sequence). The DNA of the CDR3 is TGTGCCAGCAGTTACTCGATTGGACGGGACAGGGGCATCTTC. Amino acid sequence: CASSYSIGRDRGIF.

This chain connects TRBV4-1 to TRBJ2-1, with TRBD2 identical over 9 bases. V was pared by 1 base and J by 2 bases, with 0 bases of the junction left unmatched. CDR3 length: 15 residues. CDR1 and CDR2 (germline): MGHRA, YSYEKL. CDR3 nucleotide sequence: TGCGCCAGCAGCCAAGGACTAGCGGCCTACAATGAGCAGTTCTTC. This encodes CASSQGLAAYNEQFF.

CDR3 sequence reads: CASSQRQGLVPYEQYF. Written as DNA, the CDR3 is TGTGCCAGCAGCCAGCGCCAAGGACTAGTCCCCTACGAGCAGTACTTC. The chain employs TRBV5-6 and TRBJ2-7; TRBD2 matches 7 bases. The germline gives CDR1 SGHDT, CDR2 YYEEEE. The CDR3 runs 16 residues. V lost 4 bases to trimming and J lost 2 bases; unmatched junction nucleotides: 12.

This rearrangement joins TRBV5-6 to TRBJ2-2; 10 bases fit TRBD2. This CDR3 spans 16 amino acids. The junction had 6 bases not matched to a gene; V was cut back by 2 bases and J by 5 bases. Germline V CDR1 and CDR2: SGHDT, YYEEEE. The CDR3 DNA sequence: TGTGCCAGCAGCTTACGGACTAGCGGATGGACCGGGGAGCTGTTTTTT. It codes for CASSLRTSGWTGELFF.

The rearrangement uses TRBV5-1 and TRBJ2-3; TRBD2 matches 7 bases. The J segment lost 2 bases and the V segment lost 0 bases, leaving 9 bases of the junction unmatched. The CDR3 sequence is 17 residues long. Germline V gives CDR1 SGHRS, CDR2 YFSETQ. The CDR3 nucleotides are TGCGCCAGCAGCTTGGGCCTCGGCGGGAGAGCCACAGATACGCAGTATTTT. It specifies CASSLGLGGRATDTQYF.

The V call is TRBV10-1, the J call TRBJ2-1; D gene ambiguous. V was clipped by 7 bases and J by 0 bases, with 10 bases between them. Germline assignment: CDR1 WNHNN and CDR2 SYGVQD (reference sequence). The CDR3 sequence is 14 residues long. The CDR3 region is CASTTHSSYNEQFF. The CDR3, as DNA: TGCGCCAGCACCACCCATAGCTCCTACAATGAGCAGTTCTTC.

This rearrangement joins TRBV27 to TRBJ1-2, with 9 nucleotides matching TRBD1. The germline CDR1 and CDR2 sequences are MNHEY and SMNVEV (reference sequence). V trimming: 6 bases; J trimming: 7 bases; junction bases outside the gene matches: 9. CDR3 length equals 14 residues. DNA for the CDR3: TGTGCCAGCAGGGCGGGACAGGGTCTTTTTGGCTACACCTTC. This encodes CASRAGQGLFGYTF.

The chain combines TRBV29-1 with TRBJ2-3, with 7 bases lining up with TRBD2. The CDR3 length is 13 residues. The germline V gene encodes CDR1 SQVTM and CDR2 ANQGSEA. The CDR3 bases are TGCGGAGGCGGGGGACGACTCACAGATACGCAGTATTTT. This codes for CGGGGRLTDTQYF.

The rearrangement uses TRBV5-1 and TRBJ2-7; TRBD2 agrees at 11 bases. The CDR3 is 14 residues long. V lost 4 bases to trimming and J lost 4 bases; unmatched junction nucleotides: 4. Germline V gene lookup returns CDR1 SGHRS and CDR2 YFSETQ. The CDR3 protein is CASSVTSGVYEQYF. The CDR3, as DNA: TGCGCCAGCAGCGTGACTAGCGGGGTGTACGAGCAGTACTTC.

The V gene is TRBV11-3, the J gene TRBJ2-1, with D possibly matching TRBD2 (5 bases). This CDR3 has 11 residues. Trimming pared 6 bases from V and 6 bases from J, leaving 6 bases between. CDR1 SGHNT and CDR2 YENEEA come from the germline V gene. This chain's CDR3 is CASSRGNEQFF. Written as DNA, the CDR3 is TGTGCCAGCAGTCGGGGCAATGAGCAGTTCTTC.

The V call is TRBV7-7, the J call TRBJ2-5; TRBD1 might be the D (5 bases). The CDR3 contains 15 residues. With 2 bases removed from V and 4 bases from J, the gap between germline ends came to 14 bases. CDR1 and CDR2 from the germline V gene are SSHAT and FNYEAQ (reference sequence). The CDR3 spells CASSLSGYIGETQYF. In DNA, the CDR3 is TGTGCCAGCAGCTTATCAGGGTACATAGGAGAGACCCAGTACTTC.

The chain joins TRBV30 to TRBJ1-6; D is perhaps TRBD1 (5 bases). V dropped 0 bases and J dropped 7 bases, with 7 bases sitting between them. Per germline, CDR1 GTSNPN and CDR2 SVGIG (reference sequence). The length of the CDR3 is 13 residues. The CDR3 region is CAWSVRGNSPLHF. CDR3 DNA sequence: TGTGCCTGGAGTGTACGGGGGAATTCACCCCTCCACTTT.

This chain connects TRBV27 to TRBJ2-7, with TRBD1 identical over 8 bases. After removal of 5 bases from V and 5 bases from J, the junction contained 5 bases not matched to a gene. Germline values: CDR1 MNHEY, CDR2 SMNVEV (reference sequence). The CDR3 runs to 13 residues. In DNA, the CDR3 is TGTGCCAGCAGTCGGACAGGGAAAAACGAGCAGTACTTC. This encodes CASSRTGKNEQYF.

The chain is built from TRBV7-2 and TRBJ2-2, with TRBD2 identical over 9 bases. The CDR3 loop spans 18 amino acids. The germline V gene has CDR1 SGHTA and CDR2 FQGNSA. V was clipped by 1 base and J by 2 bases; unmatched bases: 8. The CDR3, as DNA: TGTGCCAGCAGCTTAGTAGCGCGGACTAGCGCTAACACCGGGGAGCTGTTTTTT. This encodes CASSLVARTSANTGELFF.

The J gene is TRBJ2-7, the V gene TRBV25-1; 8 bases are a match to TRBD2. The CDR3 length is 17 residues. J lost 6 bases, V lost 4 bases, and 17 bases had no gene match. Per germline, CDR1 MGHDK and CDR2 SYGVNS. CDR3 region: CASSAPRSGRVIGEQYF. CDR3 in DNA: TGTGCCAGCAGTGCCCCCCGCTCCGGGAGGGTGATAGGCGAGCAGTACTTC.